This T cell receptor beta chain was observed in a study of CD8 T cells in ankylosing spondylitis. This clonotype has a handful of counts. Each CDR3 protein is one row after TCRdb ran MiXCR on the 5' RACE reads. The table shows 250,000 or so distinct CDR3 sequences, with roughly 10% occurring only once. The sequence derives from a male donor with ankylosing spondylitis or in good health (not recorded which). Material for sequencing was blood, either unsorted or a sorted T cell fraction (not recorded which).

The CDR3 sequence is CASSLWGAGTDTQYF. The CDR3 bases are TGTGCCAGCAGCTTGTGGGGAGCGGGCACAGATACGCAGTATTTT. The chain couples TRBV5-5 to TRBJ2-3; D perhaps matches TRBD2 (5 bases). CDR3 length: 15 amino acids. V gave up 1 base and J gave up 1 base, with 10 bases separating them. The germline V gene has CDR1 SGHKS and CDR2 YYEKEE (reference sequence).